This T cell receptor (beta chain) is drawn from a study of T cell changes during pregnancy in multiple sclerosis. TCRdb keeps only in-frame clones here, not all; method: immunoSEQ multiplex PCR. The sample carries roughly 40,000 clones, 80% to 95% recorded once. This clone was detected only a few times. The source of this sequence is a female donor in good health, enrolled as a control in a pregnancy study. Here the sequenced sample was CD4+ T cells from peripheral blood mononuclear cells, taken in the second trimester of pregnancy.

CDR3 amino acids: CAWSYSRNTEAFF. CDR3 nucleotide sequence: TGTGCCTGGAGTTACAGTAGGAACACTGAAGCTTTCTTT. This chain connects TRBV30 to TRBJ1-1; D is undetermined. The V and J ends lost 2 bases and 1 base respectively, with 8 bases between them. Germline V gene lookup returns CDR1 GTSNPN and CDR2 SVGIG (reference sequence). This CDR3 is built from 13 residues.